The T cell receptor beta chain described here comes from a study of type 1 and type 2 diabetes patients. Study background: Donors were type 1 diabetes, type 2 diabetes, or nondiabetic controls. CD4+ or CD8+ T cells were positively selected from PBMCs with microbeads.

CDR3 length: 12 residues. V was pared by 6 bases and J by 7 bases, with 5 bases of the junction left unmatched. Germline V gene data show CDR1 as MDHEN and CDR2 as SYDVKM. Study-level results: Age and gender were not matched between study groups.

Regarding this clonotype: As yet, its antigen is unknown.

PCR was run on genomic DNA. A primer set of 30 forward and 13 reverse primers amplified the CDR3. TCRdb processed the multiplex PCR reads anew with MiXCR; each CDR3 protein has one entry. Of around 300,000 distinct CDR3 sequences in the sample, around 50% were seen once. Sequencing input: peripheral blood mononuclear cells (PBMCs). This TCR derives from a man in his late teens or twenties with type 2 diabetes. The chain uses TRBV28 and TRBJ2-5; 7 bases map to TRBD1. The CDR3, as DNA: TGTGCCAGCAGCTACAGGGGTACGACCCAGTACTTC. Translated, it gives CASSYRGTTQYF.